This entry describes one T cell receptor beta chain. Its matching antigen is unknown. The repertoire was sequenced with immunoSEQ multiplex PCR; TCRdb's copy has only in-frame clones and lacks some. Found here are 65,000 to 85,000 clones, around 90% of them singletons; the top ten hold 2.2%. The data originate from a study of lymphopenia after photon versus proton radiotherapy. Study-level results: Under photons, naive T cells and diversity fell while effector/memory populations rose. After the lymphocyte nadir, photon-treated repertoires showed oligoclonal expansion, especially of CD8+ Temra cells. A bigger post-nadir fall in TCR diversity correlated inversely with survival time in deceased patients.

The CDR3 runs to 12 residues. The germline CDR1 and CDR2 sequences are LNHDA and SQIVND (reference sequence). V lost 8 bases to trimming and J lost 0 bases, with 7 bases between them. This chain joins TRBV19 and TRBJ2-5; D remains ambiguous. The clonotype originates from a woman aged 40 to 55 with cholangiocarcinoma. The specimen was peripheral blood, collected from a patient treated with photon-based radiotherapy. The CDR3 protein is CASRHNQETQYF. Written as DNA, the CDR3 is TGTGCCAGTCGGCACAACCAAGAGACCCAGTACTTC.